The 23 T cell receptor beta chains reported below all come from one sample, sequenced in a study of T-cell memory formation after mild COVID-19. TCRdb used MiXCR to reprocess the 5' RACE reads, holding one entry per CDR3 protein. The sample has about 190,000 distinct CDR3 sequences, approximately 20% seen once. Sequencing was done on a sample of PBMCs or a T cell subset sorted from them (not recorded which). The source is an adult woman who had mild COVID-19 (a few samples of this study predate the infection). Cell type and time point are not known.

The chain recombines TRBV20-1 with TRBJ2-7, with TRBD2 matching 8 bases. The germline V gene encodes CDR1 DFQATT and CDR2 SNEGSKA (reference sequence). The CDR3 sequence is 13 residues long. Trimming at V came to 7 bases and at J to 0 bases, leaving 5 bases not matched to a gene. The CDR3 sequence: CSVKRGHSYEQYF. The CDR3 DNA reads TGCAGTGTAAAGCGGGGGCACTCCTACGAGCAGTACTTC.

This clonotype was counted many times. V usage is TRBV20-1 and J usage is TRBJ2-7; D unresolved. Germline lookup yields CDR1 DFQATT and CDR2 SNEGSKA (reference sequence). This CDR3 has 12 amino acids. V gave up 4 bases and J gave up 5 bases, with 12 bases separating them. The CDR3 DNA sequence: TGCAGTGCTACTGTCTCCCTCCACGAGCAGTACTTC. Amino acid sequence: CSATVSLHEQYF.

The chain uses TRBV6-5 and TRBJ2-7, with 7 nucleotides matching TRBD1. Germline values: CDR1 MNHEY, CDR2 SVGAGI. This CDR3 has 15 residues. Trimming at V came to 0 bases and at J to 4 bases, leaving 6 bases not matched to a gene. The CDR3 DNA follows: TGTGCCAGCAGTTACTCGAGCCAGGGGGTGTACGAGCAGTACTTC. Translated, it gives CASSYSSQGVYEQYF.

This clonotype was observed many times. This chain connects TRBV6-6 to TRBJ2-3, with TRBD2 matching over 10 bases. The V gene end was trimmed by 6 bases and the J gene end by 2 bases; junction bases not matched to a gene: 2. CDR3 length: 14 amino acids. Germline CDR1 MNHNY, CDR2 SVGAGI (reference sequence). CDR3 nucleotides: TGTGCCAGCAGGACTAGCGGGTTCACAGATACGCAGTATTTT. Translated: CASRTSGFTDTQYF.

This clonotype was seen a handful of times. The V gene is TRBV4-1, the J gene TRBJ2-7; D not resolved. The CDR3 spans 16 residues. The V gene's germline CDR1 is MGHRA and CDR2 YSYEKL. The V gene lost 1 base and the J gene lost 7 bases, with 20 bases spanning the gap. In nucleotides, the CDR3 is TGCGCCAGCAGCCAAGGGTGGGCTAGGCGAGGTATGGAGCAGTACTTC. This codes for CASSQGWARRGMEQYF.

This clonotype was observed at least ten times. The chain joins TRBV7-3 to TRBJ2-3, with D perhaps being TRBD1 or TRBD2 (6 bases each). V lost 6 bases and J lost 0, with 13 bases in between. The CDR3 length is 15 residues. The V gene's germline CDR1 is SGHTA and CDR2 FQGTGA. The CDR3 reads CASRLTGRSTDTQYF. DNA of the CDR3: TGTGCCAGCAGACTCACAGGGAGGAGCACAGATACGCAGTATTTT.

This clonotype was found a few times. V gene TRBV4-2 combines with J gene TRBJ1-1, with D perhaps matching TRBD1 (5 bases). The germline V gene encodes CDR1 LGHNA and CDR2 YNFKEQ. The CDR3 runs to 13 residues. Trimming took off 7 bases at V and 6 bases at J, with 15 bases between the two ends. The CDR3 region is CASTLVGGAEAFF. CDR3 bases: TGTGCCAGCACCCTTGTGGGGGGGGCTGAAGCTTTCTTT.

This chain uses TRBV6-2 or TRBV6-3 with TRBJ2-2, with 10 bases fitting TRBD2. The germline CDR1 and CDR2 sequences are MNHEY and SVGEGT. With 7 bases clipped from V and 4 bases from J, the junction kept 9 bases outside the gene matches. This CDR3 has 16 residues. Here the CDR3 reads CASTASGGLGTGELFF. CDR3 coding DNA: TGTGCCAGCACGGCTAGCGGGGGCCTTGGCACCGGGGAGCTGTTTTTT.

The sample holds a few counts of this clonotype. The chain has TRBV9 and TRBJ2-7; 9 bases match TRBD2. Trimming cost V 0 bases and J 5 bases; bases outside gene matches: 9. The CDR3 has 16 residues. Germline V lookup: CDR1 SGDLS, CDR2 YYNGEE. The CDR3 region has the DNA TGTGCCAGCAGCGTAGAAGCGGGACTAGCAGCCCACGAGCAGTACTTC. Its translation is CASSVEAGLAAHEQYF.

The chain is built from TRBV2 and TRBJ1-1; D unclear. Germline V gives CDR1 SNHLY, CDR2 FYNNEI. The CDR3 is 12 residues long. Trimming removed 4 bases from V and 7 bases from J, with 10 bases in between. The CDR3 region has the DNA TGTGCCAGCAGTGTGTACAGCAATGAAGCTTTCTTT. Protein: CASSVYSNEAFF.

V is TRBV5-1 and J is TRBJ2-3, with 7 nucleotides matching TRBD2. The CDR3 consists of 18 residues. With V trimmed by 5 bases and J by 2 bases, 17 bases remained unmatched. Germline assignment: CDR1 SGHRS and CDR2 YFSETQ. This CDR3 reads CASSLARGGSGDTDTQYF. DNA of the CDR3: TGCGCCAGCAGTCTCGCTAGGGGAGGGAGTGGAGACACAGATACGCAGTATTTT. The full variable domain, its missing parts supplied by reference TRBV5-1 and TRBJ2-3, is KAGVTQTPRYLIKTRGQQVTLSCSPISGHRSVSWYQQTPGQGLQFLFEYFSETQRNKGNFPGRFSGRQFSNSRSEMNVSTLELGDSALYLCASSLARGGSGDTDTQYFGPGTRLTVL.

The V call is TRBV29-1, the J call TRBJ2-7; TRBD2 might be the D (6 bases). V was shortened by 6 bases and J by 6 bases, with 12 bases between the two germline ends. The germline V gene encodes CDR1 SQVTM and CDR2 ANQGSEA. This CDR3 contains 11 residues. The CDR3 loop reads CSVSTSREQYF. The CDR3 region has the DNA TGCAGCGTCTCGACTAGTCGCGAGCAGTACTTC.

The gene calls are TRBV20-1 and TRBJ1-5; D call uncertain. The CDR3 length is 13 residues. Germline CDR1 DFQATT, CDR2 SNEGSKA (reference sequence). The V gene lost 5 bases and the J gene lost 7 bases, with 15 bases spanning the gap. This chain's CDR3 is CSAPEVGEQPQHF. The DNA of the CDR3 is TGCAGTGCTCCCGAGGTTGGGGAACAGCCCCAGCATTTT.

This clonotype was observed a handful of times. The V gene is TRBV18, the J gene TRBJ2-7; 12 bases line up with TRBD2. V lost 6 bases and J lost 2; bases outside the gene matches: 2. Germline values: CDR1 KGHSH, CDR2 LQKENI. The CDR3 runs 14 residues. The CDR3 protein is CASSRTSGTYEQYF. CDR3 nucleotide sequence: TGTGCCAGCTCCCGGACTAGCGGGACCTACGAGCAGTACTTC.

This clonotype appeared a few times. The chain combines TRBV11-2 with TRBJ1-1; 7 nucleotides line up with TRBD1. The V and J ends lost 8 bases and 0 bases, in that order; junction bases with no gene match: 3. The length of the CDR3 is 13 residues. CDR1 is SGHAT, CDR2 FQNNGV, per germline. CDR3 protein: CASGTDMNTEAFF. The DNA for the CDR3 is TGTGCCAGCGGGACAGACATGAACACTGAAGCTTTCTTT.

The J gene is TRBJ1-1, the V gene TRBV5-1, with D maybe TRBD1 (5 bases). Germline CDR1 is SGHRS and CDR2 is YFSETQ. This CDR3 is 17 amino acids long. V was clipped by 0 bases and J by 4 bases, with 19 bases between them. CDR3 sequence: CASSLGGRFRDGTEAFF. The CDR3 coding sequence is TGCGCCAGCAGCTTGGGGGGGAGATTCCGTGATGGCACTGAAGCTTTCTTT. The complete variable domain, with remaining parts taken from reference TRBV5-1 and TRBJ1-1, reads KAGVTQTPRYLIKTRGQQVTLSCSPISGHRSVSWYQQTPGQGLQFLFEYFSETQRNKGNFPGRFSGRQFSNSRSEMNVSTLELGDSALYLCASSLGGRFRDGTEAFFGQGTRLTVV.

This clonotype was detected only a few times. The CDR3 DNA reads as TGTGCCAGCAGTTTCCGGCAGAGCTACGAGCAGTACTTC. Translated, it gives CASSFRQSYEQYF. V usage is TRBV6-2 or TRBV6-3 and J usage is TRBJ2-7; D is unclear. CDR1 and CDR2 from the germline V gene are MNHEY and SVGEGT. Trimming shortened V by 4 bases and J by 3 bases, and 10 bases separated the two germline ends. The CDR3 extends over 13 amino acids.

V gene TRBV14 combines with J gene TRBJ1-3, with a possible D match to TRBD1 (5 bases). The germline gives CDR1 SGHDN, CDR2 FVKESK. This CDR3 region has 17 residues. Trimming removed 5 bases from V and 2 bases from J, with 19 bases in between. The CDR3 region is CASSYSGTDLTGNTIYF. CDR3 nucleotides: TGTGCCAGCAGCTACTCCGGGACGGACCTTACTGGAAACACCATATATTTT.

The table lists this clonotype with a few counts. The CDR3 region has the DNA TGTGCCAGCAGAGATCCCGGGGGGGGATCCTATTACGAGCAGTACTTC. It translates to CASRDPGGGSYYEQYF. The chain couples TRBV7-8 to TRBJ2-7, with 8 bases aligning to TRBD2. Germline loops: CDR1 SGHVS, CDR2 FQNEAQ. Unmatched junction bases numbered 14, after V lost 6 bases and J lost 4 bases. This CDR3 is built from 16 residues.

The chain joins TRBV12-3 or TRBV12-4 to TRBJ2-1, with 10 bases fitting TRBD2. V gave up 4 bases and J gave up 6 bases; unmatched junction bases: 9. This CDR3 is 16 amino acids long. The CDR3 DNA follows: TGTGCCAGCAGTTCCCTTAGCGGGGGGCCGATCAATGAGCAGTTCTTC. Translating it yields CASSSLSGGPINEQFF.

V is TRBV27 and J is TRBJ1-4, with 8 bases matching TRBD1. Germline-derived CDR1 and CDR2 are MNHEY and SMNVEV (reference sequence). This CDR3 has 16 residues. V shed 6 bases and J 5 bases; nucleotides not matched to a gene: 11. CDR3 region: CASSRGRLITNEKLFF. The CDR3, as DNA: TGTGCCAGCAGCAGGGGGCGTTTAATCACCAATGAAAAACTGTTTTTT.

This clonotype was counted only a few times. The J gene is TRBJ2-1, the V gene TRBV25-1, with unresolved D. This CDR3 is built from 13 residues. From germline, CDR1 is MGHDK and CDR2 SYGVNS. Trimming removed 5 bases at V and 8 bases at J, with 13 bases between. The CDR3 spells CASSPLGSDEQFF. DNA for the CDR3: TGTGCCAGCAGTCCCCTCGGTAGTGATGAGCAGTTCTTC. Full variable domain (missing parts from reference TRBV25-1 and TRBJ2-1): EADIYQTPRYLVIGTGKKITLECSQTMGHDKMYWYQQDPGMELHLIHYSYGVNSTEKGDLSSESTVSRIRTEHFPLTLESARPSHTSQYLCASSPLGSDEQFFGPGTRLTVL.

This clonotype was found a few times. This sequence joins TRBV4-1 and TRBJ2-3; 13 bases align to TRBD2. From germline, CDR1 is MGHRA and CDR2 YSYEKL. With 3 bases clipped from V and 1 base from J, the junction kept 16 bases outside the gene matches. The CDR3 consists of 21 residues. The CDR3 bases are TGCGCCAGCAGCCAGAACCGCGGACCGGGACTAGCGGGGCTACGCACAGATACGCAGTATTTT. It yields the protein CASSQNRGPGLAGLRTDTQYF.